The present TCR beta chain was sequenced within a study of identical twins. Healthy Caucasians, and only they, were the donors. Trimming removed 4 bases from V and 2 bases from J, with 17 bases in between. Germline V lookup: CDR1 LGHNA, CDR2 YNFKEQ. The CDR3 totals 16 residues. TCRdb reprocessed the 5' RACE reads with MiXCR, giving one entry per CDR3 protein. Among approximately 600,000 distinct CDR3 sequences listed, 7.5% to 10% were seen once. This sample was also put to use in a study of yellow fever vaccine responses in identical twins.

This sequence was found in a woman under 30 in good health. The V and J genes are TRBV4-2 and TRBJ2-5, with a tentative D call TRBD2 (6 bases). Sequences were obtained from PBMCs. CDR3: CASSPLVGGSQETQYF. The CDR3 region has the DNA TGTGCCAGCAGCCCCCTTGTTGGGGGGTCACAAGAGACCCAGTACTTC.